One sample yielded the 11 T cell receptor beta chains listed below, sequenced in a study of shared clonotypes between healthy human individuals. The method was immunoSEQ multiplex PCR; TCRdb's version includes in-frame clones alone and lacks a portion of them. This table has about 1.5 million clones, under 99% appearing once. The specimen was naive CD4+ T cells sorted from blood. As to subset: CD45RA+ positively selected. The receptors were gathered from a man aged 25-40 years in good health.

J is TRBJ2-5 and V is TRBV9, with unresolved D. Trimming took off 1 base at V and 0 bases at J, with 7 bases between the two ends. This CDR3 comprises 14 residues. Germline CDR1 is SGDLS and CDR2 is YYNGEE. CDR3: CASSVNSDQETQYF. The CDR3 coding sequence is TGTGCCAGCAGCGTAAACAGCGACCAAGAGACCCAGTACTTC.

The chain joins TRBV15 to TRBJ2-1; 8 positions agree with TRBD1. Germline CDR1 LNHNV, CDR2 YYDKDF (reference sequence). The CDR3 runs 13 residues. With V trimmed by 1 base and J by 9 bases, 2 bases remained unmatched. Written as DNA, the CDR3 is TGTGCCACCAGCAGAGCAGGGGGCAGTGAGCAGTTCTTC. Translating gives CATSRAGGSEQFF.

The chain is built from TRBV6-1 and TRBJ2-1; D is uncertain. With 7 bases removed from V and 4 bases from J, the gap between germline ends came to 11 bases. There are 13 residues in the CDR3. Germline assignment: CDR1 MNHNS and CDR2 SASEGT. In DNA form, the CDR3 reads TGTGCCAGCATTCGCAGCCCGTACAATGAGCAGTTCTTC. Its translation: CASIRSPYNEQFF.

The chain uses TRBV9 and TRBJ2-2, with a possible D match to TRBD2 (5 bases). Germline-derived CDR1 and CDR2 are SGDLS and YYNGEE. CDR3 length equals 15 residues. The V gene lost 0 bases and the J gene lost 3 bases, with 9 bases spanning the gap. Here the CDR3 reads CASSVAGKDTGELFF. The CDR3 nucleotides are TGTGCCAGCAGCGTAGCGGGGAAGGACACCGGGGAGCTGTTTTTT.

The chain links TRBV9 to TRBJ2-1; D remains unclear. The CDR3 is 14 amino acids. Between the trimmed V and J ends, which lost 0 bases and 6 bases, there was a span of 10 bases. Germline lookup yields CDR1 SGDLS and CDR2 YYNGEE. CDR3 bases: TGTGCCAGCAGCGTAGGCAGGAGCCTCAATGAGCAGTTCTTC. Encoded protein: CASSVGRSLNEQFF.

This chain links TRBV11-2 with TRBJ2-7; D gene ambiguous. The CDR3 runs 17 residues. The germline gives CDR1 SGHAT, CDR2 FQNNGV. The V end lost 1 base, the J end lost 0 bases, and 16 bases lay between the germline ends. CDR3 amino acids: CASSLGMSGKNSYEQYF. The CDR3 region has the DNA TGTGCCAGCAGCTTAGGAATGAGTGGAAAAAACTCCTACGAGCAGTACTTC.

This clone came up once. The chain combines TRBV6-5 with TRBJ2-2, with 7 bases fitting TRBD2. Per the germline V gene, CDR1 is MNHEY and CDR2 is SVGAGI. This CDR3 region has 15 residues. With 9 bases clipped from V and 5 bases from J, the junction kept 12 bases outside the gene matches. CDR3 bases: TGTGCCAGTACCCTTAGACTAGCTGGGACCGGGGAGCTGTTTTTT. It encodes CASTLRLAGTGELFF.

Here the CDR3 reads CASSVRDSYEQYF. CDR3 DNA: TGTGCCAGCAGCGTACGGGACAGCTACGAGCAGTACTTC. The chain has TRBV7-8 and TRBJ2-7; 7 bases are shared with TRBD1. Trimming cost V 5 bases and J 3 bases; bases outside gene matches: 4. This CDR3 is built from 13 residues. The germline gives CDR1 SGHVS, CDR2 FQNEAQ.

CDR3 in amino acids: CASSIGSGRGNSYEQYF. The CDR3 nucleotides read TGTGCCAGTAGTATCGGTTCAGGCAGGGGAAACTCCTACGAGCAGTACTTC. The chain is built from TRBV19 and TRBJ2-7; weak D call: TRBD1 (6 bases). This CDR3 comprises 17 residues. Germline CDR1 is LNHDA and CDR2 is SQIVND (reference sequence). V was clipped by 3 bases and J by 0 bases, with 18 bases between them. The variable domain in full, completed from reference TRBV19 and TRBJ2-7, reads DGGITQSPKYLFRKEGQNVTLSCEQNLNHDAMYWYRQDPGQGLRLIYYSQIVNDFQKGDIAEGYSVSREKKESFPLTVTSAQKNPTAFYLCASSIGSGRGNSYEQYFGPGTRLTVT.

This sequence joins TRBV6-6 and TRBJ2-7; D gene ambiguous. Germline values: CDR1 MNHNY, CDR2 SVGAGI (reference sequence). The CDR3 loop spans 11 amino acids. With 8 bases removed from V and 2 bases from J, the gap between germline ends came to 7 bases. CDR3 nucleotides: TGTGCCAGCCGATCAACCTACGAGCAGTACTTC. This encodes CASRSTYEQYF.

V gene TRBV5-4 combines with J gene TRBJ2-3; D is tentatively TRBD1 or TRBD2 (5 bases each). From germline, CDR1 is SGHNT and CDR2 YYREEE (reference sequence). This CDR3 comprises 15 residues. Trimming removed 3 bases from V and 3 bases from J, with 14 bases in between. The CDR3 DNA reads as TGTGCCAGCAGCTCCTTCAGGGAGAGGACAGATACGCAGTATTTT. Translated: CASSSFRERTDTQYF. Supplemented by reference TRBV5-4 and TRBJ2-3, the full variable domain reads ETGVTQSPTHLIKTRGQQVTLRCSSQSGHNTVSWYQQALGQGPQFIFQYYREEENGRGNFPPRFSGLQFPNYSSELNVNALELDDSALYLCASSSFRERTDTQYFGPGTRLTVL.